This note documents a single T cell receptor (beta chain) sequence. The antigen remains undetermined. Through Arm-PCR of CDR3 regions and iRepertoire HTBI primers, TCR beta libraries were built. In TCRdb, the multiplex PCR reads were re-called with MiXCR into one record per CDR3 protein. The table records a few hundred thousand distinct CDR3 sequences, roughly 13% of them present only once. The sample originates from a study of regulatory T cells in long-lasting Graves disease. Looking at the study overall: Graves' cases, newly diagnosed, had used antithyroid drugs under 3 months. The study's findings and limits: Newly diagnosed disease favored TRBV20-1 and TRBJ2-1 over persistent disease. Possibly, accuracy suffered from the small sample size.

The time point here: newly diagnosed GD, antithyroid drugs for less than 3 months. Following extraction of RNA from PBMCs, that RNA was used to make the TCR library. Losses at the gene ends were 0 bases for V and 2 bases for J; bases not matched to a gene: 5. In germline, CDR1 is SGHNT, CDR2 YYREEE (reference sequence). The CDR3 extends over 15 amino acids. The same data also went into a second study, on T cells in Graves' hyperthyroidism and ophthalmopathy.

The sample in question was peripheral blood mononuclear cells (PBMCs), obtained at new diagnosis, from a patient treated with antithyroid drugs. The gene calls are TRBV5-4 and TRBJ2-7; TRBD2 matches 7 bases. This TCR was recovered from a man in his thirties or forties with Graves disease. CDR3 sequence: CASSLAVGGTYEQYF. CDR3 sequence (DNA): TGTGCCAGCAGCTTGGCCGTCGGGGGGACCTACGAGCAGTACTTC.